This is a list of T cell receptor beta chains from one sample in a study of OX40 agonist ivuxolimab in advanced cancers. Libraries were prepared by immunoSEQ multiplex PCR; TCRdb keeps only in-frame clonotypes and omits some of them. This sample carries around 71,000 clones, around 86% of them seen once, and the ten largest clones take roughly 1.1%. Source: CD4+ or CD8+ T cells sorted from blood, taken in a trial of the OX40 agonist ivuxolimab. All receptors derive from an adult with an advanced solid tumor such as melanoma, head and neck, liver or kidney cancer. The CDR3 runs from the conserved cysteine through the conserved F or W. D genes are given only for firm matches. Clone sizes are given selectively: once, few, many, or a class where the clone is expanded.

CDR3 DNA: TGTGCCAGTAGTATGGCCGGGAGAGGCGGCAATCAGCCCCAGCATTTT
CDR3 protein: CASSMAGRGGNQPQHF
clone size: NA
V gene: TRBV19
D gene: NA
J gene: TRBJ1-5

CDR3 DNA: TGCGCCAGCAGCCAAGATCAGTGGGTTTCAGGCGAAAAACTGTTTTTT
CDR3 protein: CASSQDQWVSGEKLFF
clone size: NA
V gene: TRBV4-1
D gene: NA
J gene: TRBJ1-4

CDR3 DNA: TGTGCCAGCAGCCAAGATCCAAGGACAGGGGGTCGGTACTTC
CDR3 protein: CASSQDPRTGGRYF
clone size: few
V gene: TRBV4-2
D gene: TRBD1
J gene: TRBJ2-5

CDR3 DNA: TGTGCCTCCGGGGCTAGCGGGAGAGGAAGGAGTACGCAGTATTTT
CDR3 protein: CASGASGRGRSTQYF
clone size: NA
V gene: TRBV30
D gene: TRBD2
J gene: TRBJ2-3

CDR3 DNA: TGTGCCAGCAGCTTATCTCCCAGGGATGGGGCTTTCTTT
CDR3 protein: CASSLSPRDGAFF
clone size: NA
V gene: TRBV11-2
D gene: NA
J gene: TRBJ1-1

CDR3 DNA: TGTGCCAGCACCCCATCGGGACAGTCCGTTCAGCCCCAGCATTTT
CDR3 protein: CASTPSGQSVQPQHF
clone size: NA
V gene: TRBV27
D gene: TRBD1
J gene: TRBJ1-5

CDR3 DNA: TGCGCCAGCAGCGCTCCACAGGGTAGGAGTTCTGGCTACACCTTC
CDR3 protein: CASSAPQGRSSGYTF
clone size: NA
V gene: TRBV5-1
D gene: NA
J gene: TRBJ1-2

CDR3 DNA: TGTGCCAGTACCCCAAGGGGGGGGAGTGAGCAGTTCTTC
CDR3 protein: CASTPRGGSEQFF
clone size: NA
V gene: TRBV19
D gene: NA
J gene: TRBJ2-1

CDR3 DNA: TGTGCCAGCAGTGAGCGGGACAGCCTGCCTTACTTC
CDR3 protein: CASSERDSLPYF
clone size: NA
V gene: TRBV28
D gene: NA
J gene: TRBJ2-7

CDR3 DNA: TGTGCCAGCAGCTTGGACCTGGAAGAGACCCAGTACTTC
CDR3 protein: CASSLDLEETQYF
clone size: NA
V gene: TRBV5-4
D gene: NA
J gene: TRBJ2-5

CDR3 DNA: TGTGCCAGCAGTCGATGGGGGTCTCTAGAGACCCAGTACTTC
CDR3 protein: CASSRWGSLETQYF
clone size: NA
V gene: TRBV9
D gene: NA
J gene: TRBJ2-5

CDR3 DNA: TGTGCCAGCAGTCCCCTCAATGGTCCCTACAATGAGCAGTTCTTC
CDR3 protein: CASSPLNGPYNEQFF
clone size: NA
V gene: TRBV28
D gene: NA
J gene: TRBJ2-1

CDR3 DNA: TGTGCCAGCAGTGACAAAGTTGGGGGGAGAGGAAACGAGCAGTACTTC
CDR3 protein: CASSDKVGGRGNEQYF
clone size: NA
V gene: TRBV25-1
D gene: NA
J gene: TRBJ2-7

CDR3 DNA: TGTGCCAGCAGTGCGGGAGACATCACAGATACGCAGTATTTT
CDR3 protein: CASSAGDITDTQYF
clone size: NA
V gene: TRBV6-1
D gene: NA
J gene: TRBJ2-3

CDR3 DNA: TGCGCCAGCAGCCAAGTTCCTCCGGGACAGGGCAATGAAAAACTGTTTTTT
CDR3 protein: CASSQVPPGQGNEKLFF
clone size: NA
V gene: TRBV4-1
D gene: TRBD1
J gene: TRBJ1-4

CDR3 DNA: TGCGCCAGCAGCCAATCCCCTGTGAGTAGCGGCACAGATACGCAGTATTTT
CDR3 protein: CASSQSPVSSGTDTQYF
clone size: NA
V gene: TRBV4-3
D gene: NA
J gene: TRBJ2-3

CDR3 DNA: TGCGCCAGCTTTAGCGGCCTGAGCACAGATACGCAGTATTTT
CDR3 protein: CASFSGLSTDTQYF
clone size: NA
V gene: TRBV5-1
D gene: NA
J gene: TRBJ2-3

CDR3 DNA: TGCGCCAGCAGCTTGGACAGGGGGCAAAGTGGCTACACCTTC
CDR3 protein: CASSLDRGQSGYTF
clone size: NA
V gene: TRBV5-1
D gene: TRBD1
J gene: TRBJ1-2

CDR3 DNA: TGTGCCAGCAGTGAAGGCTACAGCTCGGGTTTTTTT
CDR3 protein: CASSEGYSSGFF
clone size: NA
V gene: TRBV6-1
D gene: NA
J gene: TRBJ1-4

CDR3 DNA: TGTGCCAGTAGTACTAGCGGGGTCCAAGAGACCCAGTACTTC
CDR3 protein: CASSTSGVQETQYF
clone size: NA
V gene: TRBV19
D gene: TRBD2
J gene: TRBJ2-5

CDR3 DNA: TGTGCCGCCTCCCCAGGACTTCCTGTGCCTGAAGCTTTCTTT
CDR3 protein: CAASPGLPVPEAFF
clone size: NA
V gene: TRBV30
D gene: NA
J gene: TRBJ1-1

CDR3 DNA: TGTGCCAGCAGCGTAAGGGCCGCGAACACTGAAGCTTTCTTT
CDR3 protein: CASSVRAANTEAFF
clone size: NA
V gene: TRBV9
D gene: NA
J gene: TRBJ1-1

CDR3 DNA: TGTGCCAGCAGCTTTGGTTCGACAGTTCAAGAGACCCAGTACTTC
CDR3 protein: CASSFGSTVQETQYF
clone size: NA
V gene: TRBV7-7
D gene: NA
J gene: TRBJ2-5

CDR3 DNA: TGCGCCAGCAGCCTAGACACTAGTTCAGATACGCAGTATTTT
CDR3 protein: CASSLDTSSDTQYF
clone size: once
V gene: TRBV5-1
D gene: NA
J gene: TRBJ2-3

CDR3 DNA: TGTGCCAGCAGCTTAGAGGCCCCGGGCACGGGCTATGGCTACACCTTC
CDR3 protein: CASSLEAPGTGYGYTF
clone size: NA
V gene: TRBV7-2
D gene: NA
J gene: TRBJ1-2

CDR3 DNA: TGTGCCTGGAGTTCCGGGCCCTTCAATCAGCCCCAGCATTTT
CDR3 protein: CAWSSGPFNQPQHF
clone size: NA
V gene: TRBV30
D gene: NA
J gene: TRBJ1-5

CDR3 DNA: TGTGCCATCAGTGCAGTGAGCGGGAGAAGATACGAGCAGTACTTC
CDR3 protein: CAISAVSGRRYEQYF
clone size: NA
V gene: TRBV10-3
D gene: TRBD2
J gene: TRBJ2-7

CDR3 DNA: TGTGCCAGCAGTGATGGCGGGACGTACAATGAGCAGTTCTTC
CDR3 protein: CASSDGGTYNEQFF
clone size: NA
V gene: TRBV2
D gene: NA
J gene: TRBJ2-1

CDR3 DNA: TGTGCCTGGAACCCGGACGTGGAAAAACTGTTTTTT
CDR3 protein: CAWNPDVEKLFF
clone size: NA
V gene: TRBV30
D gene: NA
J gene: TRBJ1-4

CDR3 DNA: TGTGCCAGCAGCCACGGGAGCGGGAGGACAGATACGCAGTATTTT
CDR3 protein: CASSHGSGRTDTQYF
clone size: NA
V gene: TRBV5-6
D gene: TRBD2
J gene: TRBJ2-3

CDR3 DNA: TGTGCCAGCACCCGGACTAGCGGGAGTCGCTACGAGCAGTACTTC
CDR3 protein: CASTRTSGSRYEQYF
clone size: NA
V gene: TRBV6-1
D gene: TRBD2
J gene: TRBJ2-7

CDR3 DNA: TGCAGCGCTTTCGAATCTTCGCAGTATTTT
CDR3 protein: CSAFESSQYF
clone size: NA
V gene: TRBV29-1
D gene: NA
J gene: TRBJ2-3

CDR3 DNA: TGTGCCAGCAGCGAGGGGCGACTAGCGGGAGAAACCGGGGAGCTGTTTTTT
CDR3 protein: CASSEGRLAGETGELFF
clone size: NA
V gene: TRBV9
D gene: TRBD2
J gene: TRBJ2-2

CDR3 DNA: TGTGCCTGGAGTGGACTAGATAGACAGACCCAGTACTTC
CDR3 protein: CAWSGLDRQTQYF
clone size: NA
V gene: TRBV30
D gene: NA
J gene: TRBJ2-5

CDR3 DNA: TGTGCCAGCTCACAGTTACAGGGGGCAGATACGCAGTATTTT
CDR3 protein: CASSQLQGADTQYF
clone size: NA
V gene: TRBV18
D gene: TRBD1
J gene: TRBJ2-3

CDR3 DNA: TGTGCCAGTAATGAGGGTTGGGGTAACTATGGCTACACCTTC
CDR3 protein: CASNEGWGNYGYTF
clone size: NA
V gene: TRBV9
D gene: NA
J gene: TRBJ1-2